This is a list of T cell receptor beta chains from one sample in a study of CD8+ T cells in alopecia areata. Produced via immunoSEQ multiplex PCR; TCRdb's table is partial and in-frame only. This sample has under 350,000 clones, with 58% found just once. Sequencing was performed on CD4+ T cells sorted from blood, taken at week 24, from a patient treated with tofacitinib. The receptors stem from a human donor with alopecia areata. CDR3s include the opening cysteine and the closing phenylalanine or tryptophan.

J gene,V gene,CDR3 length,CDR3 protein
TRBJ2-4,TRBV7-2,15,CASSLVSGSENIQYF
TRBJ2-1,TRBV30,15,CAWSVGTGSYNEQFF
TRBJ1-2,TRBV6-1,13,CASSRAANYGYTF
TRBJ2-1,TRBV5-1,15,CASSLGQGAYNEQFF
TRBJ2-1,TRBV29-1,15,CSVEEGTRNGDEQFF
TRBJ1-2,TRBV4-1,16,CASSQEHRPANYGYTF
TRBJ2-5,TRBV27,12,CASSLLGETQYF
TRBJ2-5,TRBV28,13,CASSPLRTPRQYF
TRBJ1-5,TRBV7-8,17,CASGHLYRGRKDQPQHF
TRBJ2-5,TRBV5-1,14,CASSRWGAGETQYF
TRBJ2-1,TRBV7-3,15,CASSPRGSGGDEQFF
TRBJ1-2,TRBV30,11,CAWSQDSGYTF
TRBJ2-5,TRBV30,14,CAWSLAGARGTQYF
TRBJ2-5,TRBV29-1,11,CSVELRETQYF
TRBJ1-2,TRBV4-1,15,CASSRQPGTGNGYTF
TRBJ2-2,TRBV30,14,CASRTYPNTGELFF
TRBJ2-1,TRBV29-1,13,CSVVPDSYNEQFF
TRBJ1-6,TRBV28,14,CASDSFSYNSPLHF
TRBJ1-2,TRBV9,13,CASSVGQGVGYTF
TRBJ2-2,TRBV9,16,CASSVGRGAMTGELFF
TRBJ2-7,TRBV21-1,8,CARTDSLF
TRBJ2-6,TRBV11-1,15,CASSHTGSGANVLTF
TRBJ1-1,TRBV2,15,CATKRIEGAHTEAFF
TRBJ1-2,TRBV28,15,CASSSPSGGGYGYTF
TRBJ2-5,TRBV29-1,9,CSVQETQYF
TRBJ2-7,TRBV23-1,20,CASSQSILKTGESSGCEQYF
TRBJ2-5,TRBV23-1,14,CASSLPNPAETQYF
TRBJ2-7,TRBV5-4,14,CASSLDSGAYEQYF
TRBJ1-2,TRBV6-5,14,CASSRTGIENGYTF
TRBJ1-1,TRBV29-1,10,CSGGSTEAFF
TRBJ2-1,TRBV30,18,CAWSVRLAGIELYNEQFF
TRBJ2-5,TRBV27,14,CASSTHQGPETQYF
TRBJ2-2,TRBV4-2,16,CASSQPGTSGTGELFF
TRBJ2-7,TRBV14,14,CASSQGQGAYEQYF
TRBJ1-1,TRBV9,14,CASSPGAGATEAFF
TRBJ1-1,TRBV30,13,CAWSVGRRTEAFF
TRBJ1-6,TRBV2,13,CASSVEGNSPLHF
TRBJ2-4,TRBV27,17,CASSTLTGGSAKNIQYF
TRBJ2-1,TRBV29-1,16,CSVDAGDTSSYNEQFF
TRBJ2-1,TRBV27,13,CASSLTGNNEQFF
TRBJ2-7,TRBV18,14,CASSPQLTNKEQYF
TRBJ1-2,TRBV2,15,CASSEPGQGDVGYTF
TRBJ1-4,TRBV10-3,14,CAISDRDGNEKLFF
TRBJ1-2,TRBV29-1,14,CSVVMGQGSYGYTF
TRBJ1-6,TRBV6-6,15,CASSRLDRDNSPLHF
TRBJ2-5,TRBV29-1,13,CSVDGTGKETQYF
TRBJ1-1,TRBV4-1,15,CASSQLGNLNTEAFF
TRBJ1-2,TRBV19,15,CASSGRTEPNYGYTF
TRBJ2-6,TRBV2,13,CASSGAGANVLTF
TRBJ1-1,TRBV6-5,14,CASSRRQGRTEAFF
TRBJ2-2,TRBV5-1,14,CASRQGANTGELFF
TRBJ1-1,TRBV18,15,CASSPRDRMNTEAFF
TRBJ1-2,TRBV5-1,14,CASSLYSGNYGYTF
TRBJ1-5,TRBV27,15,CASSLSPGLRQPQHF
TRBJ2-3,TRBV10-3,14,CAITDSAHTDTQYF
TRBJ2-1,TRBV5-6,16,CASSSPGLALYSEQFF
TRBJ2-5,TRBV7-2,15,CASSLRRGTQETQYF
TRBJ1-1,TRBV6-1,14,CASTFQGVDTEAFF
TRBJ1-2,TRBV6-4,13,CASSGGQGNGYTF